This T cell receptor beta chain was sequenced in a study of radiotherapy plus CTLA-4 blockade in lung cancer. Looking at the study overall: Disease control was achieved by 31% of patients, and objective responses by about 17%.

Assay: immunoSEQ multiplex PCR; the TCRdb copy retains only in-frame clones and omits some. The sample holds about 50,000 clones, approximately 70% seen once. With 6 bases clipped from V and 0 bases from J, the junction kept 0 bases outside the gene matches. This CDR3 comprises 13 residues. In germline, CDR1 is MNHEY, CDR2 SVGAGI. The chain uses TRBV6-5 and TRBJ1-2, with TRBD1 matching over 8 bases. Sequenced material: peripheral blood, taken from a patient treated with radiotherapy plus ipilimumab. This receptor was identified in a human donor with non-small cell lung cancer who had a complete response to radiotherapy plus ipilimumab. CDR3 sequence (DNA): TGTGCCAGCAGACAGGGGGCTAACTATGGCTACACCTTC. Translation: CASRQGANYGYTF.